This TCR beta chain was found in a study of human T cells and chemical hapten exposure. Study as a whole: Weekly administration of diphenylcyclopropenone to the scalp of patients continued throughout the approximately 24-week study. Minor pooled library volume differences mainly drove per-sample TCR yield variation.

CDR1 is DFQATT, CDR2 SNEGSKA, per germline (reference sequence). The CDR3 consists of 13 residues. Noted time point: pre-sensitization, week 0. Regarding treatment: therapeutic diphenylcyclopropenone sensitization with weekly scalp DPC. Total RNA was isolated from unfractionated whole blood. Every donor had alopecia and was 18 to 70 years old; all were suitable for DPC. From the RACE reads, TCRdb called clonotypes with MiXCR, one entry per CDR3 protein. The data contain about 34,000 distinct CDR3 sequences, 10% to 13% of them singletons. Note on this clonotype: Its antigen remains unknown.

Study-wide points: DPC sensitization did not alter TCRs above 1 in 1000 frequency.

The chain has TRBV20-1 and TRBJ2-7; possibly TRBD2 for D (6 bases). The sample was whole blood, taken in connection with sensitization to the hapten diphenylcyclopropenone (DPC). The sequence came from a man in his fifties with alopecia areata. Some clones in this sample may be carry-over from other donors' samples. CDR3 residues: CSPRWQGGGEQYF. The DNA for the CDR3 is TGCAGCCCCCGGTGGCAGGGAGGAGGGGAGCAGTACTTC.